Given below is one T cell receptor (beta chain) in context. The target antigen is unknown. Every patient with CD3G deficiency had evidence of autoimmunity. The PCR used 52 TRBV and 13 TRBJ primers. Libraries were prepared by immunoSEQ multiplex PCR; TCRdb keeps only in-frame clonotypes and omits some of them. The sample records tens of thousands of clones, roughly 93% being singletons. This record comes from a study of regulatory T cells. The V end was cut by 0 bases, the J end by 3 bases, with 5 bases between. Germline V gives CDR1 SGHAT, CDR2 FQNNGV. The CDR3 is 13 amino acids. Study observations and caveats: Patient repertoires had restricted TRB V-J pairs and skewed V and J usage, most in Tregs. Control CD8+ cells showed a nonsignificant trend toward higher Shannon entropy than patient CD8+ cells.

The receptor was derived from a child younger than 10 with CD3G deficiency. The sequenced material came from CD8+ T cells sorted from blood. The chain carries TRBV11-2 and TRBJ1-1; D gene uncertain. CDR3 DNA sequence: TGTGCCAGCAGCTTAGATGTGGACACTGAAGCTTTCTTT. It is translated as CASSLDVDTEAFF.